Below are 21 T cell receptor beta chains sequenced from a single sample in a study of cytomegalovirus exposure and HLA in healthy donors (dated by TCRdb to the late 2010s). Library preparation used the immunoSEQ multiplex PCR assay. The multiplex PCR relied on a mix of 60 forward primers for TCR Vbeta segments and 13 reverse primers for TCR Jbeta segments. TCRdb limited this immuneACCESS table to in-frame rearrangements with V and J called. A share of clones is missing; checked studies link under half to unresolved V genes, and the rest is unexplained. In all, the sample holds approximately 170,000 clones, and roughly 88% of those were seen once. The biggest ten clones account for more than 1% of the sample. Sequenced sample: PBMCs. The source is a boy aged 2 to 10 in good health and CMV-seronegative.

This clone was counted a few times. The CDR3 nucleotides are TGTGCCAGCATAACGAGGAATCAGCCCCAGCATTTT. Its protein product is CASITRNQPQHF. The J gene is TRBJ1-5, the V gene TRBV21-1. TRBV21-1 is a pseudogene segment. The CDR3 covers 12 residues.

The chain has TRBV9 and TRBJ2-1; 11 positions agree with TRBD2. Trimming took 6 bases from V and 5 from J; bases not matched to a gene: 10. The germline V gene has CDR1 SGDLS and CDR2 YYNGEE. This CDR3 comprises 16 residues. Here the CDR3 reads CASTSRGTSGNNEQFF. The CDR3 region has the DNA TGTGCCAGCACCTCCCGGGGGACTAGCGGTAACAATGAGCAGTTCTTC.

To note about this clone: This specimen includes other DNA sequences encoding the same CDR3. The genes are TRBV2 and TRBJ1-1; 8 bases are a match to TRBD1. This CDR3 contains 17 residues. V lost 2 bases, J lost 8 bases, and 16 bases stayed unmatched. Looked up from germline, CDR1 is SNHLY and CDR2 is FYNNEI. DNA of the CDR3: TGTGCCAGCAGTGAATTTCGTGGTGACAGGGGTGGTGCCGAAGCTTTCTTT. Its protein is CASSEFRGDRGGAEAFF.

The V call is TRBV7-2, the J call TRBJ2-1; D remains ambiguous. The ends were cut back, 2 bases at V and 0 bases at J, with 11 bases in the middle. There are 16 residues in the CDR3. Looked up from germline, CDR1 is SGHTA and CDR2 is FQGNSA. This CDR3 reads CASSLKRVSSYNEQFF. CDR3 bases: TGTGCCAGCAGCTTAAAACGGGTAAGCTCCTACAATGAGCAGTTCTTC.

Only one count was recorded for this clone. The chain couples TRBV19 to TRBJ1-1; 9 nucleotides line up with TRBD1. CDR3 length equals 13 residues. Germline loops: CDR1 LNHDA, CDR2 SQIVND (reference sequence). J was trimmed by 5 bases and V by 8 bases; bases with no gene match: 6. As DNA, the CDR3 is TGTGCCAGTGGTCCGGGGACAGGGACTGAAGCTTTCTTT. Protein sequence: CASGPGTGTEAFF.

The V and J genes are TRBV6-6 and TRBJ1-1; D uncertain. Trimming left V 4 bases short and J 3 bases short, with 12 bases between. Germline V gives CDR1 MNHNY, CDR2 SVGAGI (reference sequence). The CDR3 contains 14 residues. In DNA form, the CDR3 reads TGTGCCAGCAGTTCACTACCCTACTACACTGAAGCTTTCTTT. It yields the protein CASSSLPYYTEAFF.

The rearrangement uses TRBV4-3 and TRBJ2-3; 15 bases align to TRBD2. The germline CDR1 and CDR2 sequences are LGHNA and YSLEER. This CDR3 is built from 17 residues. The ends lost 0 bases at V and 4 bases at J; junction bases unmatched: 2. The CDR3 spells CASSQERTSGGADTQYF. CDR3 DNA sequence: TGCGCCAGCAGCCAAGAAAGGACTAGCGGGGGGGCAGATACGCAGTATTTT.

The chain recombines TRBV11-2 with TRBJ2-5, with D perhaps TRBD2 (5 bases). The end of the DNA fits TRBJ2-7 better, so the J call may be wrong. From germline, CDR1 is SGHAT and CDR2 FQNNGV. The CDR3 covers 13 residues. The CDR3 spells CASSNRGGYEQYF. The CDR3 DNA reads TGTGCCAGCAGCAACCGCGGAGGCTACGAGCAGTACTTC.

This chain joins TRBV6-5 and TRBJ1-1; TRBD1 is a possible D gene (5 bases). The CDR3 consists of 16 residues. The germline V and J ends were trimmed by 0 bases and 1 base, with 12 bases remaining between them. CDR1 is MNHEY, CDR2 SVGAGI, per germline. CDR3 nucleotides: TGTGCCAGCAGTTACTCAGGGCCCGGGGGGAACACTGAAGCTTTCTTT. Protein sequence: CASSYSGPGGNTEAFF.

This sequence joins TRBV5-1 and TRBJ1-6; D is possibly TRBD1 (6 bases). CDR3 length: 15 amino acids. CDR1 and CDR2 (germline): SGHRS, YFSETQ. V lost 5 bases, J lost 9 bases, and 18 bases lay in between. CDR3 amino acids: CASRQVRGEGSPLHF. Here the CDR3 DNA reads TGCGCCAGCAGACAAGTCAGGGGAGAGGGTTCACCCCTCCACTTT.

The rearrangement links TRBV25-1 to TRBJ2-1; TRBD2 agrees at 7 bases. The CDR3 length is 17 residues. Germline CDR1 reads MGHDK; CDR2 reads SYGVNS. Trimming cost V 5 bases and J 7 bases; bases outside gene matches: 17. The CDR3 region has the DNA TGTGCCAGCAGTACGGGTTGGTTGCGGGAGCTTGGAAATGAGCAGTTCTTC. Translated, it gives CASSTGWLRELGNEQFF.

The rearrangement joins TRBV6-1 to TRBJ2-1; D possibly corresponds to TRBD2 (6 bases). CDR3 size: 13 residues. V lost 6 bases to trimming and J lost 8 bases, with 14 bases between them. The germline V gene encodes CDR1 MNHNS and CDR2 SASEGT. The CDR3 nucleotides read TGTGCCAGCAGCGTGACTAGATCATATGAGCAGTTCTTC. This gives the protein CASSVTRSYEQFF.

The gene calls are TRBV15 and TRBJ2-7; the D is unclear. The V gene lost 1 base and the J gene lost 2 bases, with 9 bases spanning the gap. The V gene's germline CDR1 is LNHNV and CDR2 YYDKDF (reference sequence). The CDR3 sequence is 14 residues long. As DNA, the CDR3 is TGTGCCACCAGCAGAGCTGCGGAACCCTACGAGCAGTACTTC. It specifies CATSRAAEPYEQYF.

This rearrangement joins TRBV6-6 to TRBJ1-2, with 7 bases identical to TRBD1. The junction had 7 bases not matched to a gene; V was cut back by 2 bases and J by 4 bases. Germline lookup yields CDR1 MNHNY and CDR2 SVGAGI (reference sequence). The CDR3 runs 15 residues. Here the CDR3 reads CASSYGETGIYGYTF. The CDR3, as DNA: TGTGCCAGCAGTTACGGCGAGACAGGGATCTATGGCTACACCTTC.

The chain has TRBV7-2 and TRBJ2-6, with D maybe TRBD2 (6 bases). V lost 0 bases to trimming and J lost 2 bases, with 14 bases between them. In germline, CDR1 is SGHTA, CDR2 FQGNSA. The CDR3 has 18 amino acids. CDR3 sequence: CASSLAGVGGPGANVLTF. CDR3 nucleotides: TGTGCCAGCAGCTTAGCGGGGGTAGGAGGGCCTGGGGCCAACGTCCTGACTTTC. Variable domain in full (rest from reference TRBV7-2 and TRBJ2-6): GAGVSQSPSNKVTEKGKDVELRCDPISGHTALYWYRQSLGQGLEFLIYFQGNSAPDKSGLPSDRFSAERTGGSVSTLTIQRTQQEDSAVYLCASSLAGVGGPGANVLTFGAGSRLTVL.

The rearrangement uses TRBV7-9 and TRBJ1-2; TRBD1 matches 7 bases. CDR1 is SEHNR and CDR2 is FQNEAQ in the germline V gene (reference sequence). The V gene end was trimmed by 1 base and the J gene end by 11 bases; junction bases not matched to a gene: 10. CDR3 size: 14 residues. CDR3 DNA: TGTGCCAGCAGCTTAGGAGACGGGACAGACAAATACACCTTC. It codes for CASSLGDGTDKYTF.

The chain uses TRBV6-1 and TRBJ2-5; 8 positions agree with TRBD2. J lost 7 bases, V lost 5 bases, and 12 bases had no gene match. Germline CDR1 MNHNS, CDR2 SASEGT. The CDR3 extends over 15 amino acids. The CDR3 DNA sequence: TGTGCCAGCAGTTCCCTCACGGGAGGGCGTGGGACCCAGTACTTC. Its protein product is CASSSLTGGRGTQYF.

The CDR3 reads CASRPGGIYEQYV. CDR3 bases: TGCGCCAGCAGGCCGGGGGGCATCTACGAGCAGTACGTC. The genes are TRBV10-2 and TRBJ2-7; a possible D gene is TRBD2 (7 bases). The CDR3 loop spans 13 amino acids. Germline V gene data show CDR1 as WSHSY and CDR2 as SAAADI. Trimming took 6 bases from V and 3 from J, leaving 12 bases between them.

The chain employs TRBV27 and TRBJ1-1; possible D gene TRBD1, 5 bases. This CDR3 comprises 15 residues. The germline V gene encodes CDR1 MNHEY and CDR2 SMNVEV (reference sequence). V lost 6 bases and J lost 1, with 15 bases in between. DNA for the CDR3: TGTGCCAGCAGGCCTAGACAGAAACCGAACACTGAAGCTTTCTTT. It encodes CASRPRQKPNTEAFF.

The chain couples TRBV30 to TRBJ1-1, with 7 bases matching TRBD1. Germline values: CDR1 GTSNPN, CDR2 SVGIG (reference sequence). V lost 2 bases and J lost 4; bases outside the gene matches: 16. The CDR3 contains 17 residues. CDR3 bases: TGTGCCTGGAGTAAGGGGGAAACAGGGGTTGGGAGCACTGAAGCTTTCTTT. This sequence encodes CAWSKGETGVGSTEAFF. Filled out from reference TRBV30 and TRBJ1-1, the complete variable domain reads SQTIHQWPATLVQPVGSPLSLECTVEGTSNPNLYWYRQAAGRGLQLLFYSVGIGQISSEVPQNLSASRPQDRQFILSSKKLLLSDSGFYLCAWSKGETGVGSTEAFFGQGTRLTVV.

V gene TRBV5-1 combines with J gene TRBJ1-2, with a possible D match to TRBD1 (5 bases). The CDR3 sequence is 12 residues long. Between the trimmed V and J ends, which lost 4 bases and 8 bases, there was a span of 12 bases. Per germline, CDR1 SGHRS and CDR2 YFSETQ. The CDR3 spells CASSAQGWGYTF. For the CDR3, the DNA is TGCGCCAGCAGCGCGCAGGGTTGGGGCTACACCTTC.